The rows below give T cell receptor beta chains drawn from one sample of a study of blood T cell repertoires in COVID-19. The repertoire was sequenced with immunoSEQ multiplex PCR; TCRdb's copy has only in-frame clones and lacks some. This repertoire shows approximately 250,000 clones, about 86% found once; its top ten account for just under 2%. The specimen sequenced was peripheral blood. Receptors were obtained from a man aged 30 to 39 with active or convalescent COVID-19. CDR3s leave out the opening cysteine and the closing phenylalanine or tryptophan. Fields, in order: J gene, V gene, D gene, CDR3 protein. D genes are given only for firm matches.

>TRBJ2-7|TRBV27|TRBD2
ASSLGREGHEQY
>TRBJ1-2|TRBV7-9|TRBD1
ASSPTGGGLYGYT
>TRBJ1-1|TRBV10-1|TRBD1
ASSARDRGSIEAF
>TRBJ1-2|TRBV4-1|NA
ASRSSSYGYT
>TRBJ2-5|TRBV30|TRBD1
AWRARGQAQETQY
>TRBJ1-6|TRBV3-1/TRBV3-2|TRBD1
ASSLGQDNSPLH
>TRBJ1-5|TRBV19|NA
ASSIQGEVSNQPQH
>TRBJ1-2|TRBV29-1|NA
SVTLAAGNVYT
>TRBJ2-1|TRBV4-1|NA
ASSQVLTGYNEQF
>TRBJ2-1|TRBV5-1|TRBD2
ASSTELAGVSSYNEQF
>TRBJ2-3|TRBV11-1|NA
ASSLVISADTQY